The 24 T cell receptor beta chains given below trace back to one sample, sequenced in a study of T cells in Graves' hyperthyroidism and ophthalmopathy. Authors of the study amplified TCR beta CDR3 regions from RNA transcripts. First-round RT-PCR with HTBI primers amplified the TCR CDR3 region. Each CDR3 protein is one row after TCRdb ran MiXCR on the multiplex PCR reads. The profile shows roughly 400,000 distinct CDR3 sequences, about 25% of them singletons. The sequenced sample consisted of blood. The origin of the receptors is a man aged 45-65 years with Graves' hyperthyroidism.

This chain links TRBV7-3 with TRBJ2-1; D is unclear. Germline CDR1 SGHTA, CDR2 FQGTGA. The CDR3 is made up of 17 amino acids. V was clipped by 2 bases and J by 0 bases, with 14 bases between them. CDR3 sequence (DNA): TGTGCCAGCAGCTTACTTCCCGGGTCAAGCTCCTACAATGAGCAGTTCTTC. Translation: CASSLLPGSSSYNEQFF. Full variable domain (missing parts from reference TRBV7-3 and TRBJ2-1): GAGVSQTPSNKVTEKGKYVELRCDPISGHTALYWYRQSLGQGPEFLIYFQGTGAADDSGLPNDRFFAVRPEGSVSTLKIQRTERGDSAVYLCASSLLPGSSSYNEQFFGPGTRLTVL.

The table lists this clonotype with a few counts. This sequence joins TRBV5-1 and TRBJ1-1; TRBD1 matches 9 bases. CDR1 is SGHRS, CDR2 YFSETQ, per germline. CDR3 length equals 15 residues. The junction had 10 bases not matched to a gene; V was cut back by 5 bases and J by 5 bases. The CDR3 sequence is CASRPGTGWDTEAFF. The CDR3 DNA is TGCGCCAGCAGACCCGGGACAGGGTGGGATACTGAAGCTTTCTTT. Full variable domain (rest looked up from reference TRBV5-1 and TRBJ1-1): KAGVTQTPRYLIKTRGQQVTLSCSPISGHRSVSWYQQTPGQGLQFLFEYFSETQRNKGNFPGRFSGRQFSNSRSEMNVSTLELGDSALYLCASRPGTGWDTEAFFGQGTRLTVV.

This chain links TRBV11-2 with TRBJ2-1, with TRBD2 matching 13 bases. Germline lookup yields CDR1 SGHAT and CDR2 FQNNGV. The trim removed 1 base at V and 4 bases at J, leaving 4 bases unmatched. This CDR3 is 17 amino acids long. The DNA of the CDR3 is TGTGCCAGCAGCTTAGGGACTAGCGGGAGATTGTACAATGAGCAGTTCTTC. This encodes CASSLGTSGRLYNEQFF.

This clonotype was observed a handful of times. The chain carries TRBV6-1 and TRBJ2-4, with TRBD1 matching 8 bases. Per germline, CDR1 MNHNS and CDR2 SASEGT. The CDR3 totals 14 residues. J gave up 7 bases and V 6 bases, and 8 bases lay outside the gene matches. CDR3 sequence reads: CASRLGQGRNIQYF. CDR3 nucleotide sequence: TGTGCCAGCAGACTTGGACAGGGTCGTAACATTCAGTACTTC.

About this clonotype: An end of the junction does not agree with germline; a read error may underlie this. The chain uses TRBV7-9 and TRBJ1-1, with no clear D. The CDR3 is made up of 12 amino acids. Germline V gene lookup returns CDR1 SEHNR and CDR2 FQNEAQ (reference sequence). CDR3 DNA: TGTGCCAACAGCTCAACAAGGACTGAAGCTTTCTTT. Residues: CANSSTRTEAFF.

The J gene is TRBJ2-3, the V gene TRBV5-1; TRBD2 is a possible D gene (6 bases). With 2 bases removed from V and 3 bases from J, the gap between germline ends came to 10 bases. Per germline, CDR1 SGHRS and CDR2 YFSETQ. CDR3 length: 14 amino acids. The CDR3 spells CASSLQRVTDTQYF. The CDR3 coding sequence is TGCGCCAGCAGCTTACAGCGGGTGACAGATACGCAGTATTTT. The full variable domain, completed using reference TRBV5-1 and TRBJ2-3, is KAGVTQTPRYLIKTRGQQVTLSCSPISGHRSVSWYQQTPGQGLQFLFEYFSETQRNKGNFPGRFSGRQFSNSRSEMNVSTLELGDSALYLCASSLQRVTDTQYFGPGTRLTVL.

The chain uses TRBV6-1 and TRBJ2-3; D possibly corresponds to TRBD2 (5 bases). The length of the CDR3 is 12 residues. The germline V and J ends were trimmed by 5 bases and 10 bases, with 13 bases remaining between them. Germline CDR1 and CDR2: MNHNS and SASEGT. The CDR3 DNA reads as TGTGCCAGCAGTCAAGTGGGGAGCGCGCAGTATTTT. It yields the protein CASSQVGSAQYF.

V usage is TRBV15 and J usage is TRBJ2-5; D is ambiguous. The CDR3 runs 15 residues. V gave up 0 bases and J gave up 5 bases, with 13 bases separating them. Germline CDR1 is LNHNV and CDR2 is YYDKDF (reference sequence). The chain's CDR3 is CATSRESPASETQYF. As DNA, the CDR3 is TGTGCCACCAGCAGAGAAAGTCCGGCGAGTGAGACCCAGTACTTC.

This clonotype was seen a few times. The chain uses TRBV5-1 and TRBJ2-2, with TRBD1 matching 8 bases. This CDR3 region has 16 residues. Germline CDR1 and CDR2: SGHRS and YFSETQ. Trimming cost V 0 bases and J 0 bases; bases outside gene matches: 1. In nucleotides, the CDR3 is TGCGCCAGCAGCTTGGCGACAGGGGCGAACACCGGGGAGCTGTTTTTT. It codes for CASSLATGANTGELFF.

This rearrangement joins TRBV4-2 to TRBJ2-1, with D tentatively TRBD2 (6 bases). The CDR3 is 15 amino acids. CDR1 LGHNA and CDR2 YNFKEQ come from the germline V gene. Trimming shortened V by 1 base and J by 5 bases, and 12 bases separated the two germline ends. The CDR3 sequence: CASSQGAGNDNEQFF. The CDR3 bases are TGTGCCAGCAGCCAAGGGGCGGGAAACGACAATGAGCAGTTCTTC.

For this clonotype: An end of the junction does not agree with germline; a read error may underlie this. The genes are TRBV6-1 and TRBJ1-3; D remains ambiguous. Germline V lookup: CDR1 MNHNS, CDR2 SASEGT. The CDR3 is 13 residues long. The CDR3 loop is CASSESSGNAIYF. DNA of the CDR3: TGTGCCAGCAGTGAAAGTAGTGGAAACGCCATATATTTT.

This clonotype has a single count. This chain joins TRBV19 and TRBJ2-2, with unresolved D. The V gene lost 3 bases and the J gene lost 5 bases, with 16 bases spanning the gap. The CDR3 sequence is 16 residues long. Germline V CDR1 and CDR2: LNHDA, SQIVND (reference sequence). The chain's CDR3 is CASSIMRSRVTGELFF. CDR3 bases: TGTGCCAGTAGTATCATGCGTTCCCGAGTGACCGGGGAGCTGTTTTTT. The full variable domain, completed using reference TRBV19 and TRBJ2-2, is DGGITQSPKYLFRKEGQNVTLSCEQNLNHDAMYWYRQDPGQGLRLIYYSQIVNDFQKGDIAEGYSVSREKKESFPLTVTSAQKNPTAFYLCASSIMRSRVTGELFFGEGSRLTVL.

The genes are TRBV2 and TRBJ2-7, with D maybe TRBD2 (5 bases). This CDR3 region has 14 residues. Trimming removed 8 bases at V and 0 bases at J, with 14 bases between. The germline V gene encodes CDR1 SNHLY and CDR2 FYNNEI. CDR3 sequence (DNA): TGTGCCAGCCACGCCCGGGGAATCTCCTACGAGCAGTACTTC. Residues: CASHARGISYEQYF.

V gene TRBV19 combines with J gene TRBJ2-6, with D uncertain. Trimming pared 0 bases from V and 0 bases from J, leaving 3 bases between. CDR3 length: 15 residues. In germline, CDR1 is LNHDA, CDR2 SQIVND (reference sequence). Here the CDR3 reads CASSIDLSGANVLTF. As DNA, the CDR3 is TGTGCCAGTAGTATAGACCTCTCTGGGGCCAACGTCCTGACTTTC.

This clonotype was observed a few times. V gene TRBV28 combines with J gene TRBJ1-1; D is undetermined. CDR1 is MDHEN and CDR2 is SYDVKM in the germline V gene. The CDR3 has 11 amino acids. Trimming took 6 bases from V and 5 from J, leaving 7 bases between them. Here the CDR3 DNA reads TGTGCCAGCAGCCCTATGACTGAAGCTTTCTTT. Residues: CASSPMTEAFF.

This clonotype was observed at least ten times. The chain joins TRBV10-3 to TRBJ2-1; 9 bases are a match to TRBD2. With V trimmed by 9 bases and J by 5 bases, 5 bases remained unmatched. Per germline, CDR1 ENHRY and CDR2 SYGVKD. The CDR3 extends over 13 amino acids. The CDR3 DNA is TGTGCCATAACTAGCGGGCCTAACAATGAGCAGTTCTTC. It translates to CAITSGPNNEQFF.

This clonotype was counted a few times. The chain has TRBV29-1 and TRBJ2-7; 8 bases map to TRBD1. The germline V gene has CDR1 SQVTM and CDR2 ANQGSEA. The length of the CDR3 is 14 residues. V was pared by 7 bases and J by 3 bases, with 11 bases of the junction left unmatched. The CDR3 DNA is TGCAGCGCTAGGGGACAGGCGAAAAACTACGAGCAGTACTTC. It codes for CSARGQAKNYEQYF.

This clonotype came up many times. The chain has TRBV5-1 and TRBJ2-2; TRBD2 agrees at 8 bases. Germline V CDR1 and CDR2: SGHRS, YFSETQ. Germline trimming cut 1 base from V and 3 bases from J; bases unmatched to any gene: 2. This CDR3 has 15 residues. The CDR3 bases are TGCGCCAGCAGCTTGCCGGGAGGGTACACCGGGGAGCTGTTTTTT. Translation: CASSLPGGYTGELFF.

This clonotype was detected a few times. V gene TRBV20-1 combines with J gene TRBJ2-1; 13 bases are shared with TRBD2. J gave up 6 bases and V 3 bases, and 14 bases lay outside the gene matches. The CDR3 spans 18 residues. The germline gives CDR1 DFQATT, CDR2 SNEGSKA (reference sequence). This CDR3 is CSARMTGLAGVKINEQFF. The CDR3 DNA sequence: TGCAGTGCTAGGATGACCGGACTAGCGGGAGTTAAAATCAATGAGCAGTTCTTC.

In nucleotides, the CDR3 is TGTGCCAGCAGTTACTCTCAGGGAGGCTATGGCTACACCTTC. As protein: CASSYSQGGYGYTF. The chain recombines TRBV6-6 with TRBJ1-2, with D possibly TRBD1 on 5 matching bases. In germline, CDR1 is MNHNY, CDR2 SVGAGI (reference sequence). V shed 0 bases and J shed 4 bases, with 9 bases lying between them. The CDR3 covers 14 residues.

This clonotype was observed a few times. The chain carries TRBV28 and TRBJ1-5; TRBD1 is a possible D gene (6 bases). V shed 1 base and J shed 6 bases, with 7 bases lying between them. Germline V gene sequence: CDR1 MDHEN, CDR2 SYDVKM. The CDR3 length is 13 residues. Here the CDR3 DNA reads TGTGCCAGCAGTTTATTCAGGGGTCAGCCCCAGCATTTT. Protein sequence: CASSLFRGQPQHF.

The chain is built from TRBV20-1 and TRBJ2-5; D gene uncertain. In germline, CDR1 is DFQATT, CDR2 SNEGSKA (reference sequence). V dropped 3 bases and J dropped 3 bases, with 8 bases sitting between them. CDR3 length: 12 residues. CDR3 sequence (DNA): TGCAGTGCTAGTTTTCGGAAAGAGACCCAGTACTTC. This codes for CSASFRKETQYF.

In this sample, this clonotype turned up a few times. The chain employs TRBV3-1 and TRBJ2-5; D is possibly TRBD1 or TRBD2 (5 bases each). CDR1 is LGHDT, CDR2 YNNKEL, per germline (reference sequence). V lost 8 bases and J 1 base, leaving 20 bases between the germline ends. The CDR3 has 16 residues. The chain's CDR3 is CASESKMAGSQETQYF. CDR3 DNA sequence: TGTGCCAGCGAATCAAAAATGGCAGGGAGCCAAGAGACCCAGTACTTC.

The chain is built from TRBV4-2 and TRBJ1-1; tentatively, D is TRBD1 (6 bases). The CDR3 is made up of 15 amino acids. CDR1 is LGHNA, CDR2 YNFKEQ, per germline. V lost 0 bases and J 1 base, leaving 9 bases between the germline ends. The CDR3 DNA is TGTGCCAGCAGCCAAGATCGGGGACAGAACACTGAAGCTTTCTTT. Encoded protein: CASSQDRGQNTEAFF.